This TCR beta chain originates from a study of blood T cell repertoires in COVID-19. Looking at the study overall: Researchers got acute and convalescent COVID-19 samples from the United States, Italy and Spain. From T cells, B-cell-depleted T cells, or PBMCs came the material, which was cDNA or gDNA.

Using immunoSEQ multiplex PCR, the repertoire was profiled, and TCRdb retains in-frame clones only, with some absent. The table has 250,000 or so clones, about four fifths seen once. V lost 5 bases to trimming and J lost 3 bases; unmatched junction nucleotides: 6. This CDR3 is 15 amino acids long. Germline CDR1 reads SGHTA; CDR2 reads FQGNSA. The V call is TRBV7-2, the J call TRBJ2-1, with 8 nucleotides matching TRBD1. The sample taken for sequencing was peripheral blood. The TCR comes from a man aged 50 to 59 with acute or convalescent COVID-19. CDR3 in amino acids: CASSARGRDYNEQFF. The CDR3 DNA sequence: TGTGCCAGCAGCGCCAGGGGGCGCGACTACAATGAGCAGTTCTTC.